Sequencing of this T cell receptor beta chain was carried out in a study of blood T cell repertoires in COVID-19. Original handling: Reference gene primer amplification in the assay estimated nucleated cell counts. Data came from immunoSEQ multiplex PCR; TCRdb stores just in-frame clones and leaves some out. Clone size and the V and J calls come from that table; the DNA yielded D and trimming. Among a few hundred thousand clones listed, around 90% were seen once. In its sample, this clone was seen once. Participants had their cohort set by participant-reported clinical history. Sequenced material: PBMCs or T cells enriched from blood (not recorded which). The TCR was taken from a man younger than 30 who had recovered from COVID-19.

CDR3 in DNA: TGCAGCGGAACCTCCCGCGGGGGAAAAGAGACCCAGTACTTC. It yields the protein CSGTSRGGKETQYF. This chain joins TRBV29-1 and TRBJ2-5, with TRBD2 matching 7 bases. Germline V gene data show CDR1 as SQVTM and CDR2 as ANQGSEA. With 7 bases clipped from V and 3 bases from J, the junction kept 11 bases outside the gene matches. This CDR3 region has 14 residues.